What follows describes a single T cell receptor beta chain. Its antigen is undetermined. Sequence at one end of the junction differs from germline and may be a read error. These data come from a study of shared clonotypes between healthy human individuals. CD45RO-negative, CCR7-selected cells formed the naive CD8 fraction, which excluded terminally differentiated effector memory CD45RA+ cells. Study observations and caveats: Relative to clonotypes present in all four donors, those not shared had lower generation probabilities.

Germline V gives CDR1 SNHLY, CDR2 FYNNEI. This CDR3 is built from 12 residues. Repertoires were generated with immunoSEQ multiplex PCR, while TCRdb's copy carries only in-frame clones and drops some. Of about 1,900,000 clones listed, about 95% are singletons. The sample consisted of naive CD8+ T cells sorted from blood. The TCR sequence derives from a man aged 18-30 years in good health. The genes are TRBV2 and TRBJ2-2; 7 bases are shared with TRBD1. The CDR3: CIGTANTGELFF. CDR3 nucleotides: TGCATTGGGACAGCAAACACCGGGGAGCTGTTTTTT.